This T cell receptor (beta chain) was identified in a study of blood T cells in healthy people across ages. Collection of about 9.4 milliliters of peripheral blood was performed for each donor. The V gene's germline CDR1 is KGHDR and CDR2 SFDVKD. The V and J ends lost 4 bases and 2 bases, in that order; junction bases with no gene match: 4. There are 15 residues in the CDR3. Next came a second PCR, run for about 7 to 12 cycles, which used a sample-barcoded 5' primer along with a J-beta primer mix. TCRdb itself ran the 5' RACE reads through MiXCR, one entry per CDR3 protein. Altogether roughly 1 million distinct CDR3 sequences are present, 20% to 25% being singletons, with the ten largest covering around 0.75%. These data were likewise used in another study, on T cells of mothers and their children.

The gene calls are TRBV24-1 and TRBJ2-7; 10 bases are a match to TRBD2. Material: blood. This receptor was taken from a girl aged 2-9 years in good health. The CDR3 spells CATSEGLAFPYEQYF. The CDR3 nucleotides are TGTGCCACCAGTGAGGGACTAGCGTTCCCCTACGAGCAGTACTTC.